Listed below are T cell receptor beta chains from one sample, sequenced in a study of T cell responses to AZD1222 COVID-19 vaccine. Sequencing was performed with immunoSEQ multiplex PCR; in TCRdb, only in-frame clones are kept and a portion is missing. In the table there are just over 65,000 clones, less than 90% of which are singletons. The starting material was peripheral blood, obtained on day 0 of AZD1222 vaccination. The receptor source for this set is an adult in good health. The CDR3 runs from the conserved cysteine through the conserved F or W. D genes are given only for firm matches. Clone size is stated in some rows and not others, as once, few, many or a class when expanded.

>NA|NA|TRBV2|TRBJ2-5
TGTGCCAGCAGCCGGGACTACCAAGAGACCCAGTACTTC
CASSRDYQETQYF
>NA|NA|TRBV9|TRBJ1-5
TGTGCCAGCAGCCCCGAGGGAGGCTCAGCTGGGCCCCAGCATTTT
CASSPEGGSAGPQHF
>NA|NA|TRBV11-2|TRBJ1-4
TGTGCCAGCAGCTTTGGGAAGGACGGTGAAAAACTGTTTTTT
CASSFGKDGEKLFF
>NA|NA|TRBV6-5|TRBJ1-6
TGTGCCAGCAGCGCACGGGACATTGGCCACTTT
CASSARDIGHF
>TRBD1|NA|TRBV10-3|TRBJ1-1
TGTGCCATCAGCTATACAGGGGAAACTGAAGCTTTCTTT
CAISYTGETEAFF
>TRBD2|NA|TRBV7-9|TRBJ2-3
TGTGCCAGCAGCCCCGGGGGGGTATTCGCGGCAGATACGCAGTATTTT
CASSPGGVFAADTQYF
>TRBD2|NA|TRBV5-1|TRBJ2-7
TGCGCCAGCAGCCCCCATAGCGGGGGAAGATACGAGCAGTACTTC
CASSPHSGGRYEQYF
>NA|few|TRBV7-2|TRBJ2-6
TGTGCCAGCAGCTTCTACTCTGGGGCCAACGTCCTGACTTTC
CASSFYSGANVLTF
>NA|once|TRBV7-3|TRBJ2-3
TGTGCCAGCAGCTTAAATGGGGGGGCTACAGATACGCAGTATTTT
CASSLNGGATDTQYF
>NA|few|TRBV4-3|TRBJ1-4
TGCGCCAGCAGCCAGCAGGGCGGGTTTGGTGAAAAACTGTTTTTT
CASSQQGGFGEKLFF
>NA|NA|TRBV29-1|TRBJ1-1
TGCAGCGTTGGGGGTTTGAGCACTGAAGCTTTCTTT
CSVGGLSTEAFF
>NA|few|TRBV7-9|TRBJ1-5
TGTGCCAGCGGATCGGGGGGGTCTCTTGTCAATCAGCCCCAGCATTTT
CASGSGGSLVNQPQHF
>NA|once|TRBV5-1|TRBJ2-5
TGCGCCAGCAGCTTGATGGACGGTGGGGGGGAGACCCAGTACTTC
CASSLMDGGGETQYF
>NA|NA|TRBV18|TRBJ1-1
TGTGCCAGCTCACCAAGGCTCAGTGACAACACTGAAGCTTTCTTT
CASSPRLSDNTEAFF
>NA|NA|TRBV5-1|TRBJ2-3
TGCGCCAGCAGCTTGGATCTGTCTGGAGATACGCAGTATTTT
CASSLDLSGDTQYF
>NA|NA|TRBV28|TRBJ1-6
TGTGCCAGCGAGGGGAGCTCCTATAATTCACCCCTCCACTTT
CASEGSSYNSPLHF
>NA|NA|TRBV6-5|TRBJ2-7
TGTGCCAGCAGTTACAGGGTCAACGGGCCCGTGGAGCAGTACTTC
CASSYRVNGPVEQYF
>NA|NA|TRBV30|TRBJ1-2
TGTGCCTGGAGTTATGAGGAGGGGTGGGGCTACACCTTC
CAWSYEEGWGYTF
>NA|NA|TRBV6-2/TRBV6-3|TRBJ2-7
TGTGCCAGCAGTTACCGGGGGCCCGAGCAGTACTTC
CASSYRGPEQYF
>NA|NA|TRBV5-1|TRBJ1-3
TGCGCCAGCAGCGAGGGACGGGCTGGAAACACCATATATTTT
CASSEGRAGNTIYF